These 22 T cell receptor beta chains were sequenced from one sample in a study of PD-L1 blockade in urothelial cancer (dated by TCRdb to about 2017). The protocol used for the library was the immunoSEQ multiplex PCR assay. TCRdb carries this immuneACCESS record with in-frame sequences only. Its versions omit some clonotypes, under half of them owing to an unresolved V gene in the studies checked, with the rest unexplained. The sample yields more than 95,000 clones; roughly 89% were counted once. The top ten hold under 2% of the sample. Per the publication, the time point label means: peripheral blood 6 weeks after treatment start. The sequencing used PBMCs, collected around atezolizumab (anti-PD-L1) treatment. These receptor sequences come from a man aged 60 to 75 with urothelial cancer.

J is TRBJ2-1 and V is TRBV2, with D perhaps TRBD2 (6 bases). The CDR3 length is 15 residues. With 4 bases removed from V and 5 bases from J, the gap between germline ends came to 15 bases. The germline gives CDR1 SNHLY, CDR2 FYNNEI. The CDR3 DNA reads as TGTGCCAGCAGTGGTATAGCGGTTTCCCACAATGAGCAGTTCTTC. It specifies CASSGIAVSHNEQFF.

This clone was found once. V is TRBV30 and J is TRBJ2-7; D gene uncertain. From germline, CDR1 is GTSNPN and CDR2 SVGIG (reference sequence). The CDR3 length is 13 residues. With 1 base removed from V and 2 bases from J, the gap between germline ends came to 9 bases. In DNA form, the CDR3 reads TGTGCCTGGAGTGCCACTGATACCTACGAGCAGTACTTC. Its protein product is CAWSATDTYEQYF.

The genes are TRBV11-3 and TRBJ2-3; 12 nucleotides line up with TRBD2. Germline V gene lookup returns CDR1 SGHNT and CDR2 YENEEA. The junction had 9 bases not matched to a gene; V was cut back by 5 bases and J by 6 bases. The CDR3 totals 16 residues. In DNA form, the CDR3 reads TGTGCCAGCAGCCCCAGACTAGCGGGGGAGCCGGATACGCAGTATTTT. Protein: CASSPRLAGEPDTQYF.

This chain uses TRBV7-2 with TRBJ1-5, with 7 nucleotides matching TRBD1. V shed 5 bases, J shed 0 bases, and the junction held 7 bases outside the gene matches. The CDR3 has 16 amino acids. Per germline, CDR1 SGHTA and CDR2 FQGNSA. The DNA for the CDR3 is TGTGCCAGCAGCCGGGGGACAGTCTATAGCAATCAGCCCCAGCATTTT. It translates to CASSRGTVYSNQPQHF.

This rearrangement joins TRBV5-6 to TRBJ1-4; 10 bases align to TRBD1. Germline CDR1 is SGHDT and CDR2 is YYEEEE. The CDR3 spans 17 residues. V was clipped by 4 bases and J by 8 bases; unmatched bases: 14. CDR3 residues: CASSPDRGKVSAEKLFF. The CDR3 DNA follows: TGTGCCAGCAGCCCGGACAGGGGGAAAGTGTCGGCAGAAAAACTGTTTTTT. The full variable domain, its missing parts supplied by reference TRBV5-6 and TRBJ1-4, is DAGVTQSPTHLIKTRGQQVTLRCSPKSGHDTVSWYQQALGQGPQFIFQYYEEEERQRGNFPDRFSGHQFPNYSSELNVNALLLGDSALYLCASSPDRGKVSAEKLFFGSGTQLSVL.

Here the CDR3 reads CASCTLGPLEQYF. Written as DNA, the CDR3 is TGTGCCAGCTGTACACTAGGGCCCCTCGAGCAGTACTTC. J is TRBJ2-7 and V is TRBV7-8; possible D gene TRBD2, 5 bases. V lost 8 bases to trimming and J lost 6 bases, with 17 bases between them. Germline V lookup: CDR1 SGHVS, CDR2 FQNEAQ. This CDR3 region has 13 residues.

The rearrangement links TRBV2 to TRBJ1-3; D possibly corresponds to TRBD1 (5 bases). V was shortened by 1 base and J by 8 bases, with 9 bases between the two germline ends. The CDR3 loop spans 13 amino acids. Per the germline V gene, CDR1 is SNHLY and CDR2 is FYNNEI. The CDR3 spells CASSEGGSDTIYF. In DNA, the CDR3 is TGTGCCAGCAGTGAAGGGGGCTCGGACACCATATATTTT.

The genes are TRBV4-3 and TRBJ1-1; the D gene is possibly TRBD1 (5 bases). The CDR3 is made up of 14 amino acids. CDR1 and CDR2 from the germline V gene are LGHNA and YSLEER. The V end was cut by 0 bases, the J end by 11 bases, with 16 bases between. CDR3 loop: CASSQDVGGRRAFF. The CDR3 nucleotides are TGCGCCAGCAGCCAAGATGTGGGGGGACGTAGGGCTTTCTTT.

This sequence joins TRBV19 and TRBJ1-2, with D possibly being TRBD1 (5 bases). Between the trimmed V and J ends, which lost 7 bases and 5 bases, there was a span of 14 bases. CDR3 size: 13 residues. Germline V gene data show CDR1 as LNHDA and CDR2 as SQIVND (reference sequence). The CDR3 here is CASIGHSGYGYTF. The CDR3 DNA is TGTGCCAGTATAGGACATTCTGGTTATGGCTACACCTTC. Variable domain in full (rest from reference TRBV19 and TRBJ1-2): DGGITQSPKYLFRKEGQNVTLSCEQNLNHDAMYWYRQDPGQGLRLIYYSQIVNDFQKGDIAEGYSVSREKKESFPLTVTSAQKNPTAFYLCASIGHSGYGYTFGSGTRLTVV.

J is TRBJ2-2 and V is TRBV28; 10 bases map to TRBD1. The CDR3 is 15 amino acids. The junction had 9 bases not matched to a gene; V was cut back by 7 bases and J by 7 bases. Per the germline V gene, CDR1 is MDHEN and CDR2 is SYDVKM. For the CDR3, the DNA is TGTGCCAGCACCCCGGGACAGGGGCGTTACGGGGAGCTGTTTTTT. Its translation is CASTPGQGRYGELFF.

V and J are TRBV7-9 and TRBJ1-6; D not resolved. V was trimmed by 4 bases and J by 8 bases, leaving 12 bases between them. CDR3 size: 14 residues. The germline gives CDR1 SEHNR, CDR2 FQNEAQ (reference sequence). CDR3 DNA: TGTGCCAGCAGCTCCGGACTGACTCATTCACCCCTCCACTTT. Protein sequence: CASSSGLTHSPLHF.

In DNA form, the CDR3 reads TGTGCCAGCAGCTTAACGGGGACAGGGAGCTCTGGGGCCAACGTCCTGACTTTC. This codes for CASSLTGTGSSGANVLTF. V is TRBV7-3 and J is TRBJ2-6; TRBD1 aligns across 9 bases. Looked up from germline, CDR1 is SGHTA and CDR2 is FQGTGA. This CDR3 is 18 amino acids long. The ends lost 0 bases at V and 0 bases at J; junction bases unmatched: 3.

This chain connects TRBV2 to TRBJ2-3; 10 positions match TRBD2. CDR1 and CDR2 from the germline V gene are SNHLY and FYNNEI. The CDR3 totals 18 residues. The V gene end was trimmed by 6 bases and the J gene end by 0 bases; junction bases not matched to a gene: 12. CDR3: CASSYIASTSGSTDTQYF. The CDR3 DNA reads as TGTGCCAGCAGCTACATAGCGTCGACTAGCGGGAGCACAGATACGCAGTATTTT.

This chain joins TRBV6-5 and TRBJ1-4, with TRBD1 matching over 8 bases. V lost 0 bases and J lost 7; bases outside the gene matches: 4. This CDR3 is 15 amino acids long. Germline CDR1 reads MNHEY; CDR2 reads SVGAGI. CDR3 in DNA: TGTGCCAGCAGTTACTCGACAGGGGAGGTTGAAAAACTGTTTTTT. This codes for CASSYSTGEVEKLFF.

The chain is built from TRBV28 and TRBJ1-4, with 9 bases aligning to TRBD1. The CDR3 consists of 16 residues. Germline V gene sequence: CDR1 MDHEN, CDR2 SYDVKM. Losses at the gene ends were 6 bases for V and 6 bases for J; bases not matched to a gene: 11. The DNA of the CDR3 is TGTGCCAGCAGCCCCTCCGGGACAGGGAACGATGAAAAACTGTTTTTT. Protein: CASSPSGTGNDEKLFF. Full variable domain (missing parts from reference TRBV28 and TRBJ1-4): DVKVTQSSRYLVKRTGEKVFLECVQDMDHENMFWYRQDPGLGLRLIYFSYDVKMKEKGDIPEGYSVSREKKERFSLILESASTNQTSMYLCASSPSGTGNDEKLFFGSGTQLSVL.

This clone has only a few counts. CDR3 coding DNA: TGTGCCTGGAGTGTACTAGTGAACCCCTTATACGGCTACACCTTC. It is translated as CAWSVLVNPLYGYTF. The genes are TRBV30 and TRBJ1-2; D is undetermined. Trimming removed 0 bases at V and 8 bases at J, with 19 bases between. CDR1 is GTSNPN, CDR2 SVGIG, per germline (reference sequence). The CDR3 is 15 residues long.

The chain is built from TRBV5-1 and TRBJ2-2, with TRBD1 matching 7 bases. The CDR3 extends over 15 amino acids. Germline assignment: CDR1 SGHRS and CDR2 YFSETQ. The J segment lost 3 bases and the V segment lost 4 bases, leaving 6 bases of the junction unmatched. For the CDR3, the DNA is TGCGCCAGCAGCGTCCTAACAGGGGACACCGGGGAGCTGTTTTTT. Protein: CASSVLTGDTGELFF.

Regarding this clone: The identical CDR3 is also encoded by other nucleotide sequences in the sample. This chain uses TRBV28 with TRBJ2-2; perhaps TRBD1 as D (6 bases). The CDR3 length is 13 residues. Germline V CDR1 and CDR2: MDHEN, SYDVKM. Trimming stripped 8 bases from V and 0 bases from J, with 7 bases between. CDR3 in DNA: TGTGCCAGCCAGGGGTCGAACACCGGGGAGCTGTTTTTT. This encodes CASQGSNTGELFF.

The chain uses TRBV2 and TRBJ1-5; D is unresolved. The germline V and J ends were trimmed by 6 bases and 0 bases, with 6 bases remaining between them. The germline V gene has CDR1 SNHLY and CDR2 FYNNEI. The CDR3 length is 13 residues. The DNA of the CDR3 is TGTGCCAGCAGAGACACTAGCAATCAGCCCCAGCATTTT. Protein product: CASRDTSNQPQHF.

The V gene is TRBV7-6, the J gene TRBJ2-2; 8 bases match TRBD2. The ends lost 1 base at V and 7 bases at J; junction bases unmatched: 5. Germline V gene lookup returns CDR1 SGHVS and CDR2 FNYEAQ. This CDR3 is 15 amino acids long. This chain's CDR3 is CASSLDGRASGELFF. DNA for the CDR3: TGTGCCAGCAGCTTAGACGGGAGGGCCAGCGGGGAGCTGTTTTTT.

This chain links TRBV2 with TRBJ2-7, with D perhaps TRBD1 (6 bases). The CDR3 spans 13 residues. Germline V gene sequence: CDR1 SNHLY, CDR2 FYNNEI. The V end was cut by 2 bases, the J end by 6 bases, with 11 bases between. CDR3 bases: TGTGCCAGCAGTGAACAGGGGCCAGGCGAGCAGTACTTC. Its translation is CASSEQGPGEQYF.

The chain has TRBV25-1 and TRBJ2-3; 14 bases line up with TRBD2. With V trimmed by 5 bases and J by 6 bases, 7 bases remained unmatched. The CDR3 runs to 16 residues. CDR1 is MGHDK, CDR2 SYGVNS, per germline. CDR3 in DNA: TGTGCCAGCAGTATCCTGGGACTAGCGGGAGTGGATACGCAGTATTTT. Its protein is CASSILGLAGVDTQYF.